This TCR beta chain was retrieved from a study of identical twins. Study-wide points: In zero-insertion analyses, partial confounding could arise from invariant MAIT and iNKT cells.

Concerning this clonotype itself: Its antigen is unidentified.

Trimming stripped 6 bases from V and 1 base from J, with 12 bases between. The CDR3 is 14 amino acids. The germline V gene has CDR1 DFQATT and CDR2 SNEGSKA (reference sequence). TCRdb reprocessed the 5' RACE reads with MiXCR, giving one entry per CDR3 protein. The sample shows 210,000 or so distinct CDR3 sequences, around 8% of them seen only once. These records were also assigned to another study, of yellow fever vaccine responses in identical twins.

The sequencing sample was made of memory (CD45RO+) T cells sorted from blood. The TCR was taken from a woman younger than 35 in good health. J is TRBJ2-2 and V is TRBV20-1; no clear D. Written as DNA, the CDR3 is TGCAGTGCCATTACCGGACGGAACACCGGGGAGCTGTTTTTT. Protein sequence: CSAITGRNTGELFF.